A selection of T cell receptor beta chains follows, all from one sample in a study of cytomegalovirus exposure and HLA in healthy donors. The repertoire was sequenced with immunoSEQ multiplex PCR; TCRdb's copy has only in-frame clones and lacks some. This sample carries 120,000 or so clones, roughly 78% of them seen once, and the ten largest clones take 3% to 4.5%. Sequencing input: PBMCs. All receptors come from a man aged 30 to 45 in good health and CMV-seronegative. The CDR3 runs from the conserved cysteine through the conserved F or W. D genes are given only for firm matches. Size is stated for part of the rows, as once, few or many counts, or as a class when the clone is expanded.

D: .; size: once; V: TRBV27; J: TRBJ2-7; DNA: TGTGCCAGCAGTTTGAACGGGGACTCCTACGAGCAGTACTTC; CDR3: CASSLNGDSYEQYF
D: TRBD1; size: .; V: TRBV12-5; J: TRBJ1-6; DNA: TGTGCTAGTGGTTTAACGGACAGGCAACGTCTCTATAATTCACCCCTCCACTTT; CDR3: CASGLTDRQRLYNSPLHF
D: .; size: .; V: TRBV27; J: TRBJ1-5; DNA: TGTGCCAGCAGTAGGGGGAATCAGCCCCAGCATTTT; CDR3: CASSRGNQPQHF
D: TRBD1; size: .; V: TRBV28; J: TRBJ1-2; DNA: TGTGCCAGCAGAAGACCAACCGGGACAGGGCCCCTAAACTATGGCTACACCTTC; CDR3: CASRRPTGTGPLNYGYTF
D: .; size: .; V: TRBV6-5; J: TRBJ2-3; DNA: TGTGCCAGCAGTTCCAGTAGCGGCACAGGGGCGCAGTATTTT; CDR3: CASSSSSGTGAQYF
D: .; size: .; V: TRBV11-2; J: TRBJ1-1; DNA: TGTGCCAGCAGCCCCGACAGGTATGGCACTGAAGCTTTCTTT; CDR3: CASSPDRYGTEAFF
D: TRBD1; size: .; V: TRBV6-6; J: TRBJ2-7; DNA: TGTGCCAGCAGTTACTCTACAGGGGGGTACGAGCAGTACTTC; CDR3: CASSYSTGGYEQYF
D: .; size: .; V: TRBV14; J: TRBJ1-6; DNA: TGTGCCAGCAGGGATAGGGGGTACGGCTCACCCCTCCACTTT; CDR3: CASRDRGYGSPLHF
D: .; size: .; V: TRBV5-4; J: TRBJ1-1; DNA: TGTGCCAGCAGCAAGGACAAGAACACTGAAGCTTTCTTT; CDR3: CASSKDKNTEAFF
D: TRBD1; size: few; V: TRBV5-1; J: TRBJ1-2; DNA: TGCGCCAGCAGCTTGGGGACAGGGGGCAATGGCTACACCTTC; CDR3: CASSLGTGGNGYTF
D: TRBD1; size: few; V: TRBV29-1; J: TRBJ2-7; DNA: TGCAGCGTCCCCGGGACAGGGAGGACCGAGCAGTACTTC; CDR3: CSVPGTGRTEQYF
D: TRBD1; size: .; V: TRBV4-2; J: TRBJ1-2; DNA: TGTGCCAGCAGCCAAGCCGGGACAGGGTCGACTTCCTATGGCTACACCTTC; CDR3: CASSQAGTGSTSYGYTF
D: TRBD1; size: .; V: TRBV7-9; J: TRBJ2-1; DNA: TGTGCCAGCAGCTCACCGGACAGGAGCTCCTACAATGAGCAGTTCTTC; CDR3: CASSSPDRSSYNEQFF
D: .; size: .; V: TRBV7-9; J: TRBJ1-1; DNA: TGTGCCAGCAGCTTGCGGGTAATGAACACTGAAGCTTTCTTT; CDR3: CASSLRVMNTEAFF
D: .; size: .; V: TRBV4-2; J: TRBJ1-1; DNA: TGTGCCAGCAGCCAAGATCGCGGGTTGGGGAACACTGAAGCTTTCTTT; CDR3: CASSQDRGLGNTEAFF
D: .; size: .; V: TRBV4-1; J: TRBJ1-6; DNA: TGCGCCAGCAGCCCCGGAAGGAGCTCCTATAATTCACCCCTCCACTTT; CDR3: CASSPGRSSYNSPLHF
D: .; size: .; V: TRBV16; J: TRBJ2-3; DNA: TGTGCCAGCAGCCAGTTCGGCGGGGCAGGCACAGATACGCAGTATTTT; CDR3: CASSQFGGAGTDTQYF
D: .; size: .; V: TRBV15; J: TRBJ2-2; DNA: TGTGCCACCAGCAGAGGCCCCGGGGCCGGGGAGCTGTTTTTT; CDR3: CATSRGPGAGELFF